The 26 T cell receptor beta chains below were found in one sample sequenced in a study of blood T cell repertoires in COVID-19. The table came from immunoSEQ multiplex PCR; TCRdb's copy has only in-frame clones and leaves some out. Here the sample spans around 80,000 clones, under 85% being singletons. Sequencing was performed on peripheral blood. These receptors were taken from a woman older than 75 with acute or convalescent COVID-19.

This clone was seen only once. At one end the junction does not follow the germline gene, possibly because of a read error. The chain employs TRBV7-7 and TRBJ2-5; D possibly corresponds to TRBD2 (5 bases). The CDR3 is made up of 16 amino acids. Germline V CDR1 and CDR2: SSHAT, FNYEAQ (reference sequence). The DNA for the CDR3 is TGTGCTAGCAGCCCACGGGGATCCTCCACCAGAGAGACCCAGTACTTC. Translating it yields CASSPRGSSTRETQYF.

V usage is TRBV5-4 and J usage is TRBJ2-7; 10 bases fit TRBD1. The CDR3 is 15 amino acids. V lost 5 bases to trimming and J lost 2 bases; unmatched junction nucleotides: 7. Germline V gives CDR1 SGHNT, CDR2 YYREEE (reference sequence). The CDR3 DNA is TGTGCCAGCAGTAGCCGGGACAGGGGAGCCTACGAGCAGTACTTC. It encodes CASSSRDRGAYEQYF.

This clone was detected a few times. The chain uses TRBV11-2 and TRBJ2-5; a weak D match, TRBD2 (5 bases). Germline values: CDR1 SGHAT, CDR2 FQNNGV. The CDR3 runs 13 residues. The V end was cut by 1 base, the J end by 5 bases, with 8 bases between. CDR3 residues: CASSLGGEETQYF. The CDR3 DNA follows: TGTGCCAGCAGCTTAGGGGGAGAGGAGACCCAGTACTTC.

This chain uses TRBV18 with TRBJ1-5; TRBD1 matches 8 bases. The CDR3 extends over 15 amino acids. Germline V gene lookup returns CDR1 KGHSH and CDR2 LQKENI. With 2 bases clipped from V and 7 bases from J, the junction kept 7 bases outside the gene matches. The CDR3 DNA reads TGTGCCAGCTCACCAGACGACAGGGGCGGACAGCCCCAGCATTTT. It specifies CASSPDDRGGQPQHF.

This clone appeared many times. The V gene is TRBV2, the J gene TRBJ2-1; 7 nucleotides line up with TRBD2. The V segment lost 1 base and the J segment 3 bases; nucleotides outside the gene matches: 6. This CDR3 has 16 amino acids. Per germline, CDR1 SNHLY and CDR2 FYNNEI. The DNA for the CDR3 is TGTGCCAGCAGTGAAGTCCGACTAGCAGTCTACAATGAGCAGTTCTTC. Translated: CASSEVRLAVYNEQFF.

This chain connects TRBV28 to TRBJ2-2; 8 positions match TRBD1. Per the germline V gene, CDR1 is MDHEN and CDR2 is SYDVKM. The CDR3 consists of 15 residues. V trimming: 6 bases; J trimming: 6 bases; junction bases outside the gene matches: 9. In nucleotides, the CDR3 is TGTGCCAGCAGACAGACAGGGGCCCCTCCCGGGGAGCTGTTTTTT. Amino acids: CASRQTGAPPGELFF.

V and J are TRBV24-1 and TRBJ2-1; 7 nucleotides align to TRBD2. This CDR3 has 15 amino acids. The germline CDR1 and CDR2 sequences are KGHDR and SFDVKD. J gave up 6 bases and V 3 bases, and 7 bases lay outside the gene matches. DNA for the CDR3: TGTGCCACCAGTGATACGTGGGAGGGCCGCAATGAGCAGTTCTTC. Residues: CATSDTWEGRNEQFF.

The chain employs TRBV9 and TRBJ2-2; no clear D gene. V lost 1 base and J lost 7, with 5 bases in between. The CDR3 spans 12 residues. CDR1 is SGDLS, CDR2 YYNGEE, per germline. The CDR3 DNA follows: TGTGCCAGCAGCGTATATCTCGGGGAGCTGTTTTTT. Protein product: CASSVYLGELFF.

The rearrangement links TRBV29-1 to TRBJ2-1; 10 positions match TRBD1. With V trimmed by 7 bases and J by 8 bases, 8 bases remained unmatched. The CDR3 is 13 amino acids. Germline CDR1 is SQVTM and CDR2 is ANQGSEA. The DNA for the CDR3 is TGCAGCGCCGGGACAGGGGTAAGCGATGAGCAGTTCTTC. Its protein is CSAGTGVSDEQFF.

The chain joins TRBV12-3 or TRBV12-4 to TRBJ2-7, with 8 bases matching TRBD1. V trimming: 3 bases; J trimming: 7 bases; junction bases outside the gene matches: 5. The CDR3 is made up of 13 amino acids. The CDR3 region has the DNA TGTGCCAGCAGTTTTAACAGGGGGGTAGAGCAGTACTTC. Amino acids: CASSFNRGVEQYF.

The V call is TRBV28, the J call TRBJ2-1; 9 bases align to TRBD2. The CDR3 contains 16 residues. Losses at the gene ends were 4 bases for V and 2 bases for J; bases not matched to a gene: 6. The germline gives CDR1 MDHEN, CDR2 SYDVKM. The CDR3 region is CASSSTTSGAYNEQFF. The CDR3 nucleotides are TGTGCCAGCAGTTCGACGACTAGCGGTGCCTACAATGAGCAGTTCTTC.

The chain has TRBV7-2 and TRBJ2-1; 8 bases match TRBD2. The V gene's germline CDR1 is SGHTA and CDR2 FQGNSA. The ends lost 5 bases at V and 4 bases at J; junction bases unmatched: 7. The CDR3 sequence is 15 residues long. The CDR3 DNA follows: TGTGCCAGCAGCGACGGGGGGGGCCGGTACAATGAGCAGTTCTTC. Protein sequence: CASSDGGGRYNEQFF.

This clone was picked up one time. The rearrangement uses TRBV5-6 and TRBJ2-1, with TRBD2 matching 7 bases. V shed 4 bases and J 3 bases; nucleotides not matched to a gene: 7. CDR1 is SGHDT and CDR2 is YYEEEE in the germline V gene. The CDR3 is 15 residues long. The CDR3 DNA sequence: TGTGCCAGCAGCATTGGACTAGTCGGCTACAATGAGCAGTTCTTC. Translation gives CASSIGLVGYNEQFF.

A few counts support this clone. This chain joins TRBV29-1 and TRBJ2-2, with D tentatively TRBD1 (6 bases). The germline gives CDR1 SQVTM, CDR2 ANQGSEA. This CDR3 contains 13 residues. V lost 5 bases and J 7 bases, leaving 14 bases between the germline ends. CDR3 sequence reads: CSVRMGADGELFF. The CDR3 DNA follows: TGCAGCGTTCGAATGGGGGCCGACGGGGAGCTGTTTTTT.

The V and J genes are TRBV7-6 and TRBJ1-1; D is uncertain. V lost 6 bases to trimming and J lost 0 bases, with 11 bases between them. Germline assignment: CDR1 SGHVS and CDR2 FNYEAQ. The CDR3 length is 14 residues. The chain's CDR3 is CASRSRRMNTEAFF. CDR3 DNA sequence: TGTGCCAGCAGATCCCGGAGGATGAACACTGAAGCTTTCTTT.

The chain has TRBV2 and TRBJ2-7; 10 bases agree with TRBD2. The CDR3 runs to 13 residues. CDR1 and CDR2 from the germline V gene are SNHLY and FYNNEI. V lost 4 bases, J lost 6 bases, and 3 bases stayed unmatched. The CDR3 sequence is CASSASGSAEQYF. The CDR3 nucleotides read TGTGCCAGCAGTGCTAGCGGGAGCGCCGAGCAGTACTTC.

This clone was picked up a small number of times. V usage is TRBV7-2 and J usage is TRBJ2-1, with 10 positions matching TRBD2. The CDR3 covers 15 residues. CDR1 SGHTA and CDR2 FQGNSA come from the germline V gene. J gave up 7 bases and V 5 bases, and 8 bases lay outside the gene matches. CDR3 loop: CASSVLAGVGNEQFF. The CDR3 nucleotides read TGTGCCAGCAGCGTCCTAGCGGGAGTGGGAAATGAGCAGTTCTTC.

The CDR3: CASSQEGRGPGNTIYF. The CDR3 nucleotides read TGTGCCAGCAGCCAAGAAGGCAGGGGGCCTGGAAACACCATATATTTT. This chain connects TRBV3-1 (or the pseudogene TRBV3-2) to TRBJ1-3; the match to TRBD1 covers 8 bases. The J segment lost 2 bases and the V segment lost 0 bases, leaving 3 bases of the junction unmatched. The CDR3 is made up of 16 amino acids. CDR1 is LGHDT, CDR2 YNNKEL, per germline (reference sequence).

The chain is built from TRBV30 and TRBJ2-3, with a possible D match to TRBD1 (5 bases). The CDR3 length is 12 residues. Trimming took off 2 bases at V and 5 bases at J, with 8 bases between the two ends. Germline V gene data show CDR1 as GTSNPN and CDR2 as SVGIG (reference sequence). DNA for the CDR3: TGTGCCTGGAGTACCCAGGGAGATACGCAGTATTTT. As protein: CAWSTQGDTQYF.

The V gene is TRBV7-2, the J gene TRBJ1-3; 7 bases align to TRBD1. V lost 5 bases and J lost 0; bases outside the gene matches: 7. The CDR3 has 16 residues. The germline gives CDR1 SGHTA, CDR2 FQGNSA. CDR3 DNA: TGTGCCAGCAGCCCCTCACAGGGGACCTCTGGAAACACCATATATTTT. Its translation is CASSPSQGTSGNTIYF.

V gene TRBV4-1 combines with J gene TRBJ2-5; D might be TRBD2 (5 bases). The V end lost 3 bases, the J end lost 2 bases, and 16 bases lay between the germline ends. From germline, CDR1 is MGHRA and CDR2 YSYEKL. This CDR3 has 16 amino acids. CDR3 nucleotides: TGCGCCAGCAGCCAGGGAGAGGGAGCTCTTCAAGAGACCCAGTACTTC. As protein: CASSQGEGALQETQYF.

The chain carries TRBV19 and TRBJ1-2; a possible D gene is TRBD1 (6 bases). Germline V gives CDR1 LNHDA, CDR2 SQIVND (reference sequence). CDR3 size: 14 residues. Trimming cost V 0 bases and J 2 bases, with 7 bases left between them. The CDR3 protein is CASSIDRGNYGYTF. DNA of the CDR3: TGTGCCAGTAGTATAGACAGGGGAAACTATGGCTACACCTTC.

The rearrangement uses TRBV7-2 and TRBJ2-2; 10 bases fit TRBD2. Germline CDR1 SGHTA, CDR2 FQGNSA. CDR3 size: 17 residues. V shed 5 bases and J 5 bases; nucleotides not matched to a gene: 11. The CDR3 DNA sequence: TGTGCCAGCAGCCCGATCGCTAGCGGGAGTGGGACCGGGGAGCTGTTTTTT. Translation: CASSPIASGSGTGELFF.

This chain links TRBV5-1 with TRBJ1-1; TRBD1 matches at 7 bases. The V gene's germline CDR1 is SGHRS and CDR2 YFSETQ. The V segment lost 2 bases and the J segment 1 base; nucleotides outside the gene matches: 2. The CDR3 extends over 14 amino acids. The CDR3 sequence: CASSFDRENTEAFF. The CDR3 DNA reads TGCGCCAGCAGCTTCGACAGGGAGAACACTGAAGCTTTCTTT.

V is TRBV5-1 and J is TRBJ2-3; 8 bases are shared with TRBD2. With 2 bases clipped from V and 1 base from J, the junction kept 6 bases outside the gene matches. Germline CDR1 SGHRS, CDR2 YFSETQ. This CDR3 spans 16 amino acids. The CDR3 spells CASSLSGSGGTDTQYF. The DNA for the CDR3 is TGCGCCAGCAGCTTAAGCGGGAGTGGTGGCACAGATACGCAGTATTTT.

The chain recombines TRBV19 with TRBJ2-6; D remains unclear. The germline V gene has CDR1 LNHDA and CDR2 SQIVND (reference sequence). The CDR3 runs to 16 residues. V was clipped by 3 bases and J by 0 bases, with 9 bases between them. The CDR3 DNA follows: TGTGCCAGTAGTATTCTGGAGTTCTCTGGGGCCAACGTCCTGACTTTC. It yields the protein CASSILEFSGANVLTF.